This record covers a single T cell receptor beta chain. The sample originates from a study of blood T cell repertoires in COVID-19. Across the whole study: PBMCs, B-cell-depleted T cells, or T cells provided the cDNA or gDNA that made up the material.

This table comes from immunoSEQ multiplex PCR, and its TCRdb copy is limited to in-frame clones, with some not included. The sample has more than 200,000 clones, approximately 87% seen once. The CDR3 spans 14 residues. Trimming cost V 4 bases and J 0 bases, with 11 bases left between them. Germline-derived CDR1 and CDR2 are SGHRS and YFSETQ. The sample comprised peripheral blood. This clonotype originated in a woman aged 70-85 years with active or convalescent COVID-19. The V gene is TRBV5-1, the J gene TRBJ2-7; D is possibly TRBD2 (7 bases). DNA of the CDR3: TGCGCCAGCAGCCGCGGGGGCAGCTCCTACGAGCAGTACTTC. Amino acids: CASSRGGSSYEQYF.